This T cell receptor beta chain appears in the sequencing data of a study of blood T cell repertoires in COVID-19. Study-wide background: Italy, Spain and the United States were the sources of the convalescent and acute COVID-19 samples. Sources were T cells, B-cell-depleted T cells, or PBMCs; the material itself was cDNA or gDNA.

CDR3 length equals 14 residues. Trimming took off 5 bases at V and 8 bases at J, with 13 bases between the two ends. Germline CDR1 and CDR2: SGHTA and FQGTGA. Original analysis: Counts of nucleated cells, estimated from reference gene primer amplification, were obtained. TCRdb's table, derived via immunoSEQ multiplex PCR, lists solely in-frame clones and lacks some. V and J calls and clone size follow that table, whereas D and trimming were derived from the DNA. Counted here are around 220,000 clones, roughly nine tenths occurring once; the ten biggest clones make up roughly 2%. This TCR came from a man aged 40-50 years with active or convalescent COVID-19. The chain uses TRBV7-3 and TRBJ1-6; D not resolved. The sequenced material came from peripheral blood. The DNA of the CDR3 is TGTGCCAGCAGCCACCTTGGGAGGGATTCACCCCTCCACTTT. This translates into CASSHLGRDSPLHF. Looking up the rest from reference TRBV7-3 and TRBJ1-6 gives the full variable domain: GAGVSQTPSNKVTEKGKYVELRCDPISGHTALYWYRQSLGQGPEFLIYFQGTGAADDSGLPNDRFFAVRPEGSVSTLKIQRTERGDSAVYLCASSHLGRDSPLHFGNGTRLTVT.